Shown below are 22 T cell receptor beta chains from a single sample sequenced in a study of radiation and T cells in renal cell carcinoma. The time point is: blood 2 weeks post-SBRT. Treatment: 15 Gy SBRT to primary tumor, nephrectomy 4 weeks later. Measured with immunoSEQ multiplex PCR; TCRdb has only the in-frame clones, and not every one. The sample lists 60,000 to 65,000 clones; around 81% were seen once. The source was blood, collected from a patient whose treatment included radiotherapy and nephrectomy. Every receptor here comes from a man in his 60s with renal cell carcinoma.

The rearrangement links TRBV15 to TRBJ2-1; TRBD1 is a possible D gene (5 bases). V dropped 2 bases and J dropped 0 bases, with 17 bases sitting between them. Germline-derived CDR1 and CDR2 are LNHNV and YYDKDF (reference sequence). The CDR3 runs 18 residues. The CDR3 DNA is TGTGCCACCAGCAGAACCGCTGGGGCCAGAAGCTCCTACAATGAGCAGTTCTTC. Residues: CATSRTAGARSSYNEQFF.

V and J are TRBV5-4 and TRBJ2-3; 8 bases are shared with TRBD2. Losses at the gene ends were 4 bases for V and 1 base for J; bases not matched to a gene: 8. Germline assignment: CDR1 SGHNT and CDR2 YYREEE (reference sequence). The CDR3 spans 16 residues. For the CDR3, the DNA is TGTGCCAGCAGCCCGGAGCGGGAGTCCCGCACAGATACGCAGTATTTT. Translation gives CASSPERESRTDTQYF.

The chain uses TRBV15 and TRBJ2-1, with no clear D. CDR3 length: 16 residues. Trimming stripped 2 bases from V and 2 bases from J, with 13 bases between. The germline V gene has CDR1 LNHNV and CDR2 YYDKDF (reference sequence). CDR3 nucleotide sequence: TGTGCCACCAGCAGATCGCTAGAAAGTCCCTACAATGAGCAGTTCTTC. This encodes CATSRSLESPYNEQFF.

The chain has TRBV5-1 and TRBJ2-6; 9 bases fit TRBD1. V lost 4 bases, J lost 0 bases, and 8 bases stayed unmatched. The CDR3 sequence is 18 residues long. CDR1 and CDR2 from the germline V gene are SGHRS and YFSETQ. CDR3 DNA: TGCGCCAGCAGCCCGACCGGGACAGGGTTCTCTGGGGCCAACGTCCTGACTTTC. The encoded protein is CASSPTGTGFSGANVLTF.

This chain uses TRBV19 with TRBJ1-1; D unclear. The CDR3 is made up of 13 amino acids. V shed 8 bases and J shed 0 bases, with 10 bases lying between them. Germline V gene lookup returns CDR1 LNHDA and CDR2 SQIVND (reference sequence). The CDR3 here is CASSSSMNTEAFF. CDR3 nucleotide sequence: TGTGCCAGTTCTTCAAGTATGAACACTGAAGCTTTCTTT.

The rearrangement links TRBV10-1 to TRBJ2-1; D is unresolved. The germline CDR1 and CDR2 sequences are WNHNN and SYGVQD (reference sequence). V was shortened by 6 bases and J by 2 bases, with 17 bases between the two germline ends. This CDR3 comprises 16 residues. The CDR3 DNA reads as TGCGCCAGCAGCCGCAGTTCGGTTTATCCCTACAATGAGCAGTTCTTC. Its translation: CASSRSSVYPYNEQFF.

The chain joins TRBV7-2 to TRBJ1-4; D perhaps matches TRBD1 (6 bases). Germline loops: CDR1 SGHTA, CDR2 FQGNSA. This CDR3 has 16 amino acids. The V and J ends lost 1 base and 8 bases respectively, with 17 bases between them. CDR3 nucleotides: TGTGCCAGCAGCTTAGTGGGGGGCGGGTCGGGAGAAAAACTGTTTTTT. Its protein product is CASSLVGGGSGEKLFF.

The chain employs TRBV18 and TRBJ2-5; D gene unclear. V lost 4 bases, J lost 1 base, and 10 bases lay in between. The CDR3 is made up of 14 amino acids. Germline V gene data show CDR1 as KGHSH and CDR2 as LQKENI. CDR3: CASSLTQTQETQYF. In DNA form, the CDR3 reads TGTGCCAGCTCACTAACACAGACCCAAGAGACCCAGTACTTC.

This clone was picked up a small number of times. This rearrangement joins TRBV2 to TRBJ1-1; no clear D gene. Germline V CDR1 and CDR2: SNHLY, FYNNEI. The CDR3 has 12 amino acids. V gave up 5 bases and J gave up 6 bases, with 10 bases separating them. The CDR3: CASSYGIPEAFF. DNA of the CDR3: TGTGCCAGCAGTTACGGGATCCCTGAAGCTTTCTTT.

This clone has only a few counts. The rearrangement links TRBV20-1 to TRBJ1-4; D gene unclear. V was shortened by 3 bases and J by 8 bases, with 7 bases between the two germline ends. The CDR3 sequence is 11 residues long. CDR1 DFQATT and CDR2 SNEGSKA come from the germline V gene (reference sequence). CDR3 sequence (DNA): TGCAGTGCTAGTGTCAGAGAAAAACTGTTTTTT. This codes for CSASVREKLFF.

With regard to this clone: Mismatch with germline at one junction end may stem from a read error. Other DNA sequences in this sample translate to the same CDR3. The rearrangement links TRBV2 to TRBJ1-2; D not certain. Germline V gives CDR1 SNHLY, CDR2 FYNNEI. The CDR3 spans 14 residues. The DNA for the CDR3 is TGTGCCAGCAGTGAGCGAGCTGCGGGCTATGGCTACACCTTT. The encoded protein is CASSERAAGYGYTF.

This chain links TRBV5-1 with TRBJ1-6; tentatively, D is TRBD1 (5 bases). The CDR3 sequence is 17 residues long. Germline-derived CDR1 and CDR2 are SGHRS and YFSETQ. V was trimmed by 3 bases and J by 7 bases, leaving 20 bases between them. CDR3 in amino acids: CASSSQPRESGNSPLHF. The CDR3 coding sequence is TGCGCCAGCAGCTCTCAGCCCAGGGAAAGCGGGAATTCACCCCTCCACTTT.

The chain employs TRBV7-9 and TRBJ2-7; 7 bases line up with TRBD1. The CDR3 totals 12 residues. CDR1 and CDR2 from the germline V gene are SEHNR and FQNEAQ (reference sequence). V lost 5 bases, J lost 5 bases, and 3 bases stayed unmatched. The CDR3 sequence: CASSLTGDEQYV. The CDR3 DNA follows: TGTGCCAGCAGCCTTACAGGGGACGAGCAGTACGTC.

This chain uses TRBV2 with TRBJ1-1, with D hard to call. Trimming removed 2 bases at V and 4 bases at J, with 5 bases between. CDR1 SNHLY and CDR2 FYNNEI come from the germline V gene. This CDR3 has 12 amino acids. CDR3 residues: CASSERRTEAFF. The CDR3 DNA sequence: TGTGCCAGCAGTGAAAGACGCACTGAAGCTTTCTTT.

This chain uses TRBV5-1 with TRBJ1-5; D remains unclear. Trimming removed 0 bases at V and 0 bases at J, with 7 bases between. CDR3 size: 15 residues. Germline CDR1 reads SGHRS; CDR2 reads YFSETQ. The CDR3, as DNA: TGCGCCAGCAGCTTGGACCTGGGTAGCAATCAGCCCCAGCATTTT. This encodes CASSLDLGSNQPQHF.

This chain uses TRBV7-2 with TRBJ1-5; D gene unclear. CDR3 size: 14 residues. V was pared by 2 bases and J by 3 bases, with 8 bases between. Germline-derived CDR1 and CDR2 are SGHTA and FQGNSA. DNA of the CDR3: TGTGCCAGCAGCTTATGGCAGGCCAATCAGCCCCAGCATTTT. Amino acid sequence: CASSLWQANQPQHF.

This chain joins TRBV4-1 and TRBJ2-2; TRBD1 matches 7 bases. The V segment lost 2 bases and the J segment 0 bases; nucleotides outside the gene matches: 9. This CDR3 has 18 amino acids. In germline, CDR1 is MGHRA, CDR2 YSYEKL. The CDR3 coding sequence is TGCGCCAGCAGCCAACCGAAAGGTGACAGGGCGAACACCGGGGAGCTGTTTTTT. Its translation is CASSQPKGDRANTGELFF.

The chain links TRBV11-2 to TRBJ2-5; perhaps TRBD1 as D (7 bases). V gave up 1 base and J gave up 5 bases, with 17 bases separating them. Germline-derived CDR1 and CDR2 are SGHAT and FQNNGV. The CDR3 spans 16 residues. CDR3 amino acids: CASSLGGRGDGETQYF. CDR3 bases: TGTGCCAGCAGCTTAGGCGGCAGGGGGGATGGGGAGACCCAGTACTTC.

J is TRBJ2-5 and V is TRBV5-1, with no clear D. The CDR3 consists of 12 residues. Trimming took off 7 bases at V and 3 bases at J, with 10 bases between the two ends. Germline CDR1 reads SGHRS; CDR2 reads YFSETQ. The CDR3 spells CASSLQEETQYF. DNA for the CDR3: TGCGCCAGCTCCCTCCAGGAAGAGACCCAGTACTTC.

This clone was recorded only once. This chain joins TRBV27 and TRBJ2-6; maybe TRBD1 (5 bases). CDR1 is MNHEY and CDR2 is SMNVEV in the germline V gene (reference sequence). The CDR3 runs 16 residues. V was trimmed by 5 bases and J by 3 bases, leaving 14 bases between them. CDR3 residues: CASSPGPRVGANVLTF. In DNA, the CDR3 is TGTGCCAGCAGTCCGGGCCCCAGGGTTGGGGCCAACGTCCTGACTTTC.

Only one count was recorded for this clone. CDR3 nucleotide sequence: TGTGCCAGCACCCAAAGGATAGGGGGGAACACTGAAGCTTTCTTT. Translated, it gives CASTQRIGGNTEAFF. The gene calls are TRBV6-1 and TRBJ1-1; tentatively, D is TRBD1 (6 bases). This CDR3 has 15 residues. Deletions cut 7 bases from V and 1 base from J, with 16 bases between. Germline V gene data show CDR1 as MNHNS and CDR2 as SASEGT.

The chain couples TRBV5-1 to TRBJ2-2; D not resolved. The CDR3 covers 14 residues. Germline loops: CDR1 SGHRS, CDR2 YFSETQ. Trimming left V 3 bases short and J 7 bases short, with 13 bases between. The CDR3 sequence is CASSSAVDGGELFF. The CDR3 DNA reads TGCGCCAGCAGCTCTGCGGTCGACGGCGGGGAGCTGTTTTTT.